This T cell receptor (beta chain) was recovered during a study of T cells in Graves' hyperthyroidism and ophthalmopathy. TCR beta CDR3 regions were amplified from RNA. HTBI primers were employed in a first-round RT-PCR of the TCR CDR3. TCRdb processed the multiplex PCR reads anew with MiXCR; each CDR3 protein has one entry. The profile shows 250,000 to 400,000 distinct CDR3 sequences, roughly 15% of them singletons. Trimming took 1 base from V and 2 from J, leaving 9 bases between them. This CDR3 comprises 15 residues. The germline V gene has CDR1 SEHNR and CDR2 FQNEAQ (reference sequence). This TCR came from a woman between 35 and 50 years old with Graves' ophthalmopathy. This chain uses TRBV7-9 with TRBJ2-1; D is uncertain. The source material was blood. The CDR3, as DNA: TGTGCCAGCAGCTTAGGGCCGCAAGCCTACAATGAGCAGTTCTTC. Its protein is CASSLGPQAYNEQFF. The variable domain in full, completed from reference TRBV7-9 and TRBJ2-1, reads DTGVSQNPRHKITKRGQNVTFRCDPISEHNRLYWYRQTLGQGPEFLTYFQNEAQLEKSRLLSDRFSAERPKGSFSTLEIQRTEQGDSAMYLCASSLGPQAYNEQFFGPGTRLTVL.